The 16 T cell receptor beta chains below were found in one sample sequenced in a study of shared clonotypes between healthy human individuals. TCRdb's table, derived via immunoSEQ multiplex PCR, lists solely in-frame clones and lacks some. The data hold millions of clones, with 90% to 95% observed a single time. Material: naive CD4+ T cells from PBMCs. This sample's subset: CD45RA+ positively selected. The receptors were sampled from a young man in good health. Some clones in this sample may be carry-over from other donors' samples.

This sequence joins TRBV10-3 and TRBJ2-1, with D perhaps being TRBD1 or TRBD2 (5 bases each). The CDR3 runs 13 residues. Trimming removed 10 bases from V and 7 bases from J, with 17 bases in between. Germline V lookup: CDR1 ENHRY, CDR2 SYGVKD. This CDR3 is CATRWGSGNEQFF. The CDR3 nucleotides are TGTGCCACCCGATGGGGGAGCGGAAATGAGCAGTTCTTC.

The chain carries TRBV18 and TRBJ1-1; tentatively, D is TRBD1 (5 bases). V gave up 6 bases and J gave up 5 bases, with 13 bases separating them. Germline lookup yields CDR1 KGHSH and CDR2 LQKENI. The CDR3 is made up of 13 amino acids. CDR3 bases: TGTGCCAGCTCCCAAGCCAGGGAAACTGAAGCTTTCTTT. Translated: CASSQARETEAFF.

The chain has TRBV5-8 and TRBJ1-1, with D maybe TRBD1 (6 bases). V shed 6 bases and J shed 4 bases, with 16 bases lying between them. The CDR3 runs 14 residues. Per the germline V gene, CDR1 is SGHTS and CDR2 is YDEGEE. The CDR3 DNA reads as TGTGCCAGCAACCCTAATCGGGGGGCCACTGAAGCTTTCTTT. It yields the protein CASNPNRGATEAFF.

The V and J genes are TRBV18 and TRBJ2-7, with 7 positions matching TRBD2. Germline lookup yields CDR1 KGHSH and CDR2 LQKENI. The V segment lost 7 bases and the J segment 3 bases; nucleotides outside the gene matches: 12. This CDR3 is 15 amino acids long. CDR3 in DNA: TGTGCCAGCTATTGGAAGGCGGGAGCCGACTACGAGCAGTACTTC. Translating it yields CASYWKAGADYEQYF.

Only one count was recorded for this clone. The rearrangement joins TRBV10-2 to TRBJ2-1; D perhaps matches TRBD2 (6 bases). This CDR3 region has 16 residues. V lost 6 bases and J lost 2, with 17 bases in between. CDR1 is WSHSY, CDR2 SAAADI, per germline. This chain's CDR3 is CASRGPGGETYNEQFF. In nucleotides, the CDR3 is TGCGCCAGCAGAGGCCCTGGCGGGGAAACCTACAATGAGCAGTTCTTC.

The CDR3 coding sequence is TGTGCCATCAGTGGCGATAACAGGGATGGCTACACCTTC. Its translation is CAISGDNRDGYTF. The chain uses TRBV10-3 and TRBJ1-2; the D gene is possibly TRBD1 (6 bases). Germline assignment: CDR1 ENHRY and CDR2 SYGVKD. V was shortened by 4 bases and J by 6 bases, with 12 bases between the two germline ends. The CDR3 totals 13 residues.

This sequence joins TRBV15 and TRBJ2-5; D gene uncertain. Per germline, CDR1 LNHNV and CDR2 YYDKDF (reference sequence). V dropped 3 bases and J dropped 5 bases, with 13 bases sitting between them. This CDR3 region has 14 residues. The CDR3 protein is CATSRAIGLETQYF. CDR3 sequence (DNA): TGTGCCACCAGCAGGGCGATAGGCTTGGAGACCCAGTACTTC.

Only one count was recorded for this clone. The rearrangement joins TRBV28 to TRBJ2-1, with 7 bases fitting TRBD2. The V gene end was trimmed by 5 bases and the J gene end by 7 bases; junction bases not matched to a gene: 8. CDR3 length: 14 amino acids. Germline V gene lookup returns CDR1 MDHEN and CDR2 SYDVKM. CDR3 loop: CASSPAGRENEQFF. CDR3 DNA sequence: TGTGCCAGCAGTCCAGCGGGACGAGAGAATGAGCAGTTCTTC.

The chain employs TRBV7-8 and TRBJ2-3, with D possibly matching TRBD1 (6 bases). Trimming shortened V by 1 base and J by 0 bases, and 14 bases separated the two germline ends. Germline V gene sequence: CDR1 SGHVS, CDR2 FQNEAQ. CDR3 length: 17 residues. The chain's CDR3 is CASSLGGPGASTDTQYF. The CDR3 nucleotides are TGTGCCAGCAGCTTAGGGGGTCCAGGGGCCAGCACAGATACGCAGTATTTT. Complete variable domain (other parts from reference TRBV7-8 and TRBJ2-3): GAGVSQSPRYKVAKRGQDVALRCDPISGHVSLFWYQQALGQGPEFLTYFQNEAQLDKSGLPSDRFFAERPEGSVSTLKIQRTQQEDSAVYLCASSLGGPGASTDTQYFGPGTRLTVL.

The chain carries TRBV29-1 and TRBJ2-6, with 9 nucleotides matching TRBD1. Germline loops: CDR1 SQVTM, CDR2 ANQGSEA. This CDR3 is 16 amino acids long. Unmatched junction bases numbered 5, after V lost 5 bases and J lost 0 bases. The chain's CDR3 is CSVQGTGNSGANVLTF. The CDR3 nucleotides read TGCAGCGTTCAAGGGACAGGGAACTCTGGGGCCAACGTCCTGACTTTC.

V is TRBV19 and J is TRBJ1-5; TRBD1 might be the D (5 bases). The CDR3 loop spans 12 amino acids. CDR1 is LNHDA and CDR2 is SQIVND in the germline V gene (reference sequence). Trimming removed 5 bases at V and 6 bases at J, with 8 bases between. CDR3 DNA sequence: TGTGCCAGTAGTCTGGGGGGTCAGCCCCAGCATTTT. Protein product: CASSLGGQPQHF.

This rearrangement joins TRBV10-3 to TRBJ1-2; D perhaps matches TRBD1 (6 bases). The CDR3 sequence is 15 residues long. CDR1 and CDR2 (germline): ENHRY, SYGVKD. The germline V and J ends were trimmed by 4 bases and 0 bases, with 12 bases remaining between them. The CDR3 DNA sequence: TGTGCCATCAGTGGCGGACAGAACACTAACTATGGCTACACCTTC. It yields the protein CAISGGQNTNYGYTF.

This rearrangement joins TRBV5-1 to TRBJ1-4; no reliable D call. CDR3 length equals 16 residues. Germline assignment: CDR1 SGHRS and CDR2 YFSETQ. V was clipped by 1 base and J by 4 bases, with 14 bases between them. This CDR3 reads CASSLFGVADNEKLFF. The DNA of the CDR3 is TGCGCCAGCAGCTTGTTCGGGGTTGCAGATAATGAAAAACTGTTTTTT. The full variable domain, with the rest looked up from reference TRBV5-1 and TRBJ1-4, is KAGVTQTPRYLIKTRGQQVTLSCSPISGHRSVSWYQQTPGQGLQFLFEYFSETQRNKGNFPGRFSGRQFSNSRSEMNVSTLELGDSALYLCASSLFGVADNEKLFFGSGTQLSVL.

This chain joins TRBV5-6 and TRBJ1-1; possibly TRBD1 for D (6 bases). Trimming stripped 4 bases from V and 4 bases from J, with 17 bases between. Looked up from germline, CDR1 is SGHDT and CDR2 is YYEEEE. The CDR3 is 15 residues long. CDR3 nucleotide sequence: TGTGCCAGCAGCCCGGGCCAGGGGAGAAGCACTGAAGCTTTCTTT. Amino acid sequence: CASSPGQGRSTEAFF.

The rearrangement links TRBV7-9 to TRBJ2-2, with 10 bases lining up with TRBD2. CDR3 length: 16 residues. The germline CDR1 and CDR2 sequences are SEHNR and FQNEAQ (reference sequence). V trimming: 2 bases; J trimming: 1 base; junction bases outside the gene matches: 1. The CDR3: CASSLTSGVNTGELFF. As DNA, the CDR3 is TGTGCCAGCAGCTTAACTAGCGGGGTGAACACCGGGGAGCTGTTTTTT.

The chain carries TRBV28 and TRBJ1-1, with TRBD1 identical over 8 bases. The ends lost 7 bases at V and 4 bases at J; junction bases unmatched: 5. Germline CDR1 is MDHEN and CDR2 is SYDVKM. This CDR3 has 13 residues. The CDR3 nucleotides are TGTGCCAGCACCTTACAGGGGGGCACTGAAGCTTTCTTT. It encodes CASTLQGGTEAFF.